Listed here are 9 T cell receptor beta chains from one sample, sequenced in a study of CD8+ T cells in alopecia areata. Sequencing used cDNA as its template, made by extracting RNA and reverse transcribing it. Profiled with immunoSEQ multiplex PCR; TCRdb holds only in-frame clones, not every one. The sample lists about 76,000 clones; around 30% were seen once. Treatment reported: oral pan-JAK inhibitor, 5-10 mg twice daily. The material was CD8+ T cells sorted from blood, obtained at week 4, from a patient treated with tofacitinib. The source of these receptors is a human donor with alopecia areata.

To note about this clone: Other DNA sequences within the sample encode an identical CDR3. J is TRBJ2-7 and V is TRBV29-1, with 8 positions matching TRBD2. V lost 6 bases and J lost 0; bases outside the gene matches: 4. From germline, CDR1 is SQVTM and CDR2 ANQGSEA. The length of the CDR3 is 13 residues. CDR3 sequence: CSVLSGTSYEQYF. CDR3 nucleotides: TGCAGCGTGCTTAGCGGGACCTCCTACGAGCAGTACTTC.

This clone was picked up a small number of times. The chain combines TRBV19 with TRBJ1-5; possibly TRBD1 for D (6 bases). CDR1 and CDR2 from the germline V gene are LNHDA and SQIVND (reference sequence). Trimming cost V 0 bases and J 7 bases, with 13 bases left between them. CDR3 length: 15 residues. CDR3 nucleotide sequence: TGTGCCAGTAGTATAGATGGGGGGCTCGCCCAGCCCCAGCATTTT. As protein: CASSIDGGLAQPQHF.

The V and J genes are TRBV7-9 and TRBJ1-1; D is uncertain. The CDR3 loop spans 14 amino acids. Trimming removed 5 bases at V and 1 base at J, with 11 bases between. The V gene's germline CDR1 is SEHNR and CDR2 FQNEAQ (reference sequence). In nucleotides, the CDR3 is TGTGCCAGCAGCCTCAAGGTGGAGAACACTGAAGCTTTCTTT. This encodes CASSLKVENTEAFF. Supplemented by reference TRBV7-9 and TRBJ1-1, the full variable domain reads DTGVSQNPRHKITKRGQNVTFRCDPISEHNRLYWYRQTLGQGPEFLTYFQNEAQLEKSRLLSDRFSAERPKGSFSTLEIQRTEQGDSAMYLCASSLKVENTEAFFGQGTRLTVV.

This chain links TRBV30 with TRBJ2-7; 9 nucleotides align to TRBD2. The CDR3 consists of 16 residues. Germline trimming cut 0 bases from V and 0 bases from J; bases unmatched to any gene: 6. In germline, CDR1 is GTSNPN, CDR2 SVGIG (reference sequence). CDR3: CAWSVRLADHSYEQYF. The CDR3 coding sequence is TGTGCCTGGAGTGTCAGACTAGCGGATCACTCCTACGAGCAGTACTTC.

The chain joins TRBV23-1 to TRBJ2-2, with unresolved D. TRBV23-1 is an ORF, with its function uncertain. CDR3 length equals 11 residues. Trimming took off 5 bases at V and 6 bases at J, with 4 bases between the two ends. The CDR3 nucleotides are TGCGCCAGCAGTGTCGCCGGGGAGCTGTTTTTT. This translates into CASSVAGELFF.

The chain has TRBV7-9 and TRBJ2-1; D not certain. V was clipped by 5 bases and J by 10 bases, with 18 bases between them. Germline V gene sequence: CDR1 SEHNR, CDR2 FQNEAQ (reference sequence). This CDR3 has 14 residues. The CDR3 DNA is TGTGCCAGCAGCCCAACCTCCAGACCGAGGGAGCAGTTCTTC. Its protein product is CASSPTSRPREQFF.

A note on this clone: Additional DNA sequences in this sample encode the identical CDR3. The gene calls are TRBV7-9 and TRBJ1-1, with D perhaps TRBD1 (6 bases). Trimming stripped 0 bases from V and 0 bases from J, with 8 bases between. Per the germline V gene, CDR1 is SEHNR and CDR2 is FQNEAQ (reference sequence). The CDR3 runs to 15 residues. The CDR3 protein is CASSLAQGMNTEAFF. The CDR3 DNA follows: TGTGCCAGCAGCTTAGCGCAGGGGATGAACACTGAAGCTTTCTTT.

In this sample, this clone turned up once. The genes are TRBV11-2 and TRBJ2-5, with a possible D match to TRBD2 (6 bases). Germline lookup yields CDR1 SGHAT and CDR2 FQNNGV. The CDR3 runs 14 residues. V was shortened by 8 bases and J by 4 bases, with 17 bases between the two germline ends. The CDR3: CASWGGAGGETQYF. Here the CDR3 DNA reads TGTGCCAGCTGGGGTGGTGCCGGGGGAGAGACCCAGTACTTC. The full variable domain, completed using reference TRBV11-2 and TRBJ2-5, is EAGVAQSPRYKIIEKRQSVAFWCNPISGHATLYWYQQILGQGPKLLIQFQNNGVVDDSQLPKDRFSAERLKGVDSTLKIQPAKLEDSAVYLCASWGGAGGETQYFGPGTRLLVL.

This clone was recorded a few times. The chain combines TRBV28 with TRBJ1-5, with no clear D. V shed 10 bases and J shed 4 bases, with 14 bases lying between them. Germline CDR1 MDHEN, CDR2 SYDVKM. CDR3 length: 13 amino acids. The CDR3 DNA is TGTGCCACCCTGCTCACGGGAAATCAGCCCCAGCATTTT. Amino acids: CATLLTGNQPQHF. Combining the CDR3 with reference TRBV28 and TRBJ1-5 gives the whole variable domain DVKVTQSSRYLVKRTGEKVFLECVQDMDHENMFWYRQDPGLGLRLIYFSYDVKMKEKGDIPEGYSVSREKKERFSLILESASTNQTSMYLCATLLTGNQPQHFGDGTRLSIL.